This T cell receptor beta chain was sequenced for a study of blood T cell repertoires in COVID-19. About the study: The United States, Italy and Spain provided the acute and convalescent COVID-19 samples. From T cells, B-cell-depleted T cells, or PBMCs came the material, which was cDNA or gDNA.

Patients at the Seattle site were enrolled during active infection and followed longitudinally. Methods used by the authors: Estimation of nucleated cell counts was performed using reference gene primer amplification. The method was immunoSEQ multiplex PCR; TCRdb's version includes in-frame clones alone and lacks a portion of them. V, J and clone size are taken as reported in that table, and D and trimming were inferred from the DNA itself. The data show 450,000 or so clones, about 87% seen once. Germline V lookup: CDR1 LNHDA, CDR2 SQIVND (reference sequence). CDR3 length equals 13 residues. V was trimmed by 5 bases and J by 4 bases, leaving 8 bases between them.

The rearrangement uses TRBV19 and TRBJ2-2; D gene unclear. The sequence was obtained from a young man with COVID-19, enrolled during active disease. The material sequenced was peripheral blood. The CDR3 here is CASSDTRTGELFF. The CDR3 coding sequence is TGTGCCAGTAGTGACACCCGCACCGGGGAGCTGTTTTTT.